This record concerns one T cell receptor (beta chain) sequence. The data originate from a study of T cell clones after liver transplantation. Study summary: Patients counted as tolerant after at least one year off all immunosuppression, enzymes not exceeding twice normal.

Only in-frame clones appear in the TCRdb table, and some are missing; sequencing was by immunoSEQ multiplex PCR. The sample shows roughly 80,000 clones, roughly 80% of them seen only once. CDR1 LGHNA and CDR2 YSLEER come from the germline V gene. Trimming cost V 3 bases and J 7 bases; bases outside gene matches: 10. The CDR3 loop spans 15 amino acids. The chain has TRBV4-3 and TRBJ2-7; 9 nucleotides line up with TRBD1. The sample was CD4+ T cells from blood, taken at the 22-month timepoint. The clonotype comes from a human patient who received a liver transplant. The T cells may partly be graft donor cells. The CDR3 loop reads CASSQAPGQGREQYF. The CDR3 DNA sequence: TGCGCCAGCAGCCAGGCTCCGGGACAGGGCAGAGAGCAGTACTTC.